The 19 T cell receptor beta chains given below trace back to one sample, sequenced in a study of shared clonotypes between healthy human individuals (dated by TCRdb to 2019 to 2021). The method was the immunoSEQ multiplex PCR assay. The table was pulled from immuneACCESS by TCRdb, which kept in-frame rearrangements only. Such tables lose some clones; where checked, under half of the loss comes from unresolved V genes, and the rest has no known cause. The sample yields about 2.2 million clones; 80% to 95% were counted once. Over 1.5% of the sample goes to the ten largest clones. CD8 naive samples consisted of CD45RO-negative cells that were positively selected for CCR7, yielding a CD45RA+CCR7+ population without TemRA cells. The sequenced sample was naive CD8+ T cells from PBMCs. The cell subset or site label on this specimen signifies: CD45RA+CCR7+. All receptors come from a man between 18 and 35 years old in good health. Some clones in this sample may be carry-over from other donors' samples.

The chain links TRBV9 to TRBJ1-2, with D perhaps TRBD1 (5 bases). The V gene's germline CDR1 is SGDLS and CDR2 YYNGEE. With 0 bases removed from V and 8 bases from J, the gap between germline ends came to 17 bases. There are 15 residues in the CDR3. The CDR3 sequence: CASSVGQGQRRGYTF. CDR3 nucleotides: TGTGCCAGCAGCGTAGGGCAGGGTCAAAGGAGGGGCTACACCTTC.

The CDR3 DNA sequence: TGCGCCAGCAGCACCGGGACTAGCGGGAGGCAGCAGTACTTC. Residues: CASSTGTSGRQQYF. The J gene is TRBJ2-7, the V gene TRBV4-1; TRBD2 agrees at 15 bases. The V and J ends lost 5 bases and 8 bases, in that order; junction bases with no gene match: 4. Germline V gene sequence: CDR1 MGHRA, CDR2 YSYEKL. The CDR3 totals 14 residues.

The chain is built from TRBV11-3 and TRBJ2-3, with 9 positions matching TRBD2. The CDR3 consists of 15 residues. Germline V gene lookup returns CDR1 SGHNT and CDR2 YENEEA. V lost 5 bases and J lost 4; bases outside the gene matches: 7. CDR3 loop: CASSLRTSASDTQYF. CDR3 nucleotide sequence: TGTGCCAGCAGCCTTAGGACTAGCGCCTCAGATACGCAGTATTTT.

This rearrangement joins TRBV6-1 to TRBJ2-3; a possible D gene is TRBD2 (5 bases). Trimming stripped 6 bases from V and 1 base from J, with 14 bases between. This CDR3 is 15 amino acids long. Per the germline V gene, CDR1 is MNHNS and CDR2 is SASEGT. CDR3 loop: CASSERHSGTDTQYF. The DNA for the CDR3 is TGTGCCAGCAGCGAAAGGCATAGCGGCACAGATACGCAGTATTTT.

The DNA for the CDR3 is TGTGCCAGCAGTTACTCTAGACAGGGGGGGGTGAATGAGCAGTTCTTC. Residues: CASSYSRQGGVNEQFF. The chain has TRBV6-5 and TRBJ2-1, with TRBD1 matching over 9 bases. The CDR3 has 16 amino acids. CDR1 is MNHEY and CDR2 is SVGAGI in the germline V gene. Germline trimming cut 0 bases from V and 7 bases from J; bases unmatched to any gene: 7.

This clone was recorded once. The chain uses TRBV5-1 and TRBJ1-1; D is undetermined. Trimming took 0 bases from V and 11 from J, leaving 11 bases between them. Per the germline V gene, CDR1 is SGHRS and CDR2 is YFSETQ. The CDR3 contains 12 residues. The CDR3 region has the DNA TGCGCCAGCAGCTTGGAGGGCCTGGGGGCTTTCTTT. It is translated as CASSLEGLGAFF.

With regard to this clone: Other nucleotide sequences in the sample specify the same CDR3. This sequence joins TRBV28 and TRBJ2-3; D not resolved. The germline V gene has CDR1 MDHEN and CDR2 SYDVKM. V shed 1 base and J shed 2 bases, with 7 bases lying between them. This CDR3 has 14 amino acids. The CDR3 sequence is CASSLLADTDTQYF. The DNA for the CDR3 is TGTGCCAGCAGTTTATTGGCGGACACAGATACGCAGTATTTT. Full variable domain (remainder filled in from reference TRBV28 and TRBJ2-3): DVKVTQSSRYLVKRTGEKVFLECVQDMDHENMFWYRQDPGLGLRLIYFSYDVKMKEKGDIPEGYSVSREKKERFSLILESASTNQTSMYLCASSLLADTDTQYFGPGTRLTVL.

The V and J genes are TRBV9 and TRBJ2-5, with 8 nucleotides matching TRBD1. This CDR3 has 14 residues. J lost 5 bases, V lost 3 bases, and 6 bases had no gene match. Germline V gene lookup returns CDR1 SGDLS and CDR2 YYNGEE. Here the CDR3 reads CASSGTGTGETQYF. In nucleotides, the CDR3 is TGTGCCAGCAGCGGGACAGGGACGGGGGAGACCCAGTACTTC.

In regard to this clone: Other DNA sequences within the sample encode an identical CDR3. The V and J genes are TRBV9 and TRBJ1-1; D unresolved. Trimming took 0 bases from V and 5 from J, leaving 8 bases between them. Germline values: CDR1 SGDLS, CDR2 YYNGEE. CDR3 length: 13 amino acids. CDR3 loop: CASSVGSGTEAFF. CDR3 sequence (DNA): TGTGCCAGCAGCGTAGGAAGTGGGACTGAAGCTTTCTTT.

The rearrangement joins TRBV29-1 to TRBJ2-1; 10 bases line up with TRBD1. The CDR3 consists of 11 residues. Germline V CDR1 and CDR2: SQVTM, ANQGSEA. J gave up 15 bases and V 2 bases, and 4 bases lay outside the gene matches. The CDR3 reads CSVERDRGRFF. The CDR3 DNA reads as TGCAGCGTTGAAAGGGACAGGGGTCGGTTCTTC.

V gene TRBV27 combines with J gene TRBJ2-1, with 7 bases matching TRBD2. V gave up 4 bases and J gave up 6 bases; unmatched junction bases: 6. The CDR3 covers 14 residues. CDR1 and CDR2 from the germline V gene are MNHEY and SMNVEV (reference sequence). The CDR3 DNA follows: TGTGCCAGCAGTTCTACGGGGGGACTCAATGAGCAGTTCTTC. Translated: CASSSTGGLNEQFF.

The chain carries TRBV7-9 and TRBJ1-2, with D possibly being TRBD1 (5 bases). V was cut by 10 bases and J by 1 base, with 13 bases left in between. The length of the CDR3 is 13 residues. The germline gives CDR1 SEHNR, CDR2 FQNEAQ (reference sequence). The CDR3 DNA follows: TGTGCCACCAAAAGACAGATTAACTATGGCTACACCTTC. It codes for CATKRQINYGYTF.

The chain links TRBV11-3 to TRBJ2-7, with a tentative D call TRBD2 (6 bases). Trimming removed 5 bases from V and 2 bases from J, with 16 bases in between. This CDR3 is built from 15 residues. Germline V gives CDR1 SGHNT, CDR2 YENEEA. CDR3 DNA: TGTGCCAGCAGCCCTCGGGGGAACCCGCCCTACGAGCAGTACTTC. Protein: CASSPRGNPPYEQYF.

The gene calls are TRBV7-3 and TRBJ2-1, with TRBD2 matching over 12 bases. V shed 4 bases and J 2 bases; nucleotides not matched to a gene: 3. This CDR3 has 16 residues. Germline V CDR1 and CDR2: SGHTA, FQGTGA. In DNA, the CDR3 is TGTGCCAGCAGCTCGCTAGCGGGAGGGCCCTACAATGAGCAGTTCTTC. It codes for CASSSLAGGPYNEQFF.

The CDR3 region is CASSLTGGLYQPQHF. In nucleotides, the CDR3 is TGTGCCAGCAGCTTGACAGGGGGCCTTTATCAGCCCCAGCATTTT. The chain joins TRBV11-2 to TRBJ1-5; 10 bases line up with TRBD1. V lost 3 bases and J lost 5; bases outside the gene matches: 4. The germline V gene encodes CDR1 SGHAT and CDR2 FQNNGV. The CDR3 has 15 residues.

The CDR3 DNA reads as TGTGCCAGCAGTTTGGAAGGTAGCGGGAGGTCCTACGAGCAGTACTTC. It is translated as CASSLEGSGRSYEQYF. The chain recombines TRBV27 with TRBJ2-7; TRBD2 matches 10 bases. Per germline, CDR1 MNHEY and CDR2 SMNVEV (reference sequence). With V trimmed by 3 bases and J by 1 base, 6 bases remained unmatched. The CDR3 is 16 residues long.

The V call is TRBV6-4, the J call TRBJ1-2, with 7 positions matching TRBD1. Germline assignment: CDR1 MRHNA and CDR2 SNTAGT. The junction had 3 bases not matched to a gene; V was cut back by 3 bases and J by 2 bases. The CDR3 runs to 14 residues. CDR3 sequence reads: CASSETTGNYGYTF. In DNA, the CDR3 is TGTGCCAGCAGTGAAACGACAGGGAACTATGGCTACACCTTC.

V and J are TRBV10-3 and TRBJ2-7, with a weak D call TRBD1 (5 bases). The CDR3 covers 13 residues. V was clipped by 10 bases and J by 1 base, with 14 bases between them. The germline V gene has CDR1 ENHRY and CDR2 SYGVKD. Here the CDR3 reads CATQDTLSYEQYF. In nucleotides, the CDR3 is TGTGCCACCCAGGACACACTATCCTACGAGCAGTACTTC.

V gene TRBV7-8 combines with J gene TRBJ2-2; D not resolved. CDR1 is SGHVS and CDR2 is FQNEAQ in the germline V gene. V lost 2 bases and J 4 bases, leaving 11 bases between the germline ends. CDR3 length equals 15 residues. The CDR3 DNA reads TGTGCCAGCAGCTTAACGGCTCTAAGCACCGGGGAGCTGTTTTTT. Translated, it gives CASSLTALSTGELFF. Variable domain in full (rest from reference TRBV7-8 and TRBJ2-2): GAGVSQSPRYKVAKRGQDVALRCDPISGHVSLFWYQQALGQGPEFLTYFQNEAQLDKSGLPSDRFFAERPEGSVSTLKIQRTQQEDSAVYLCASSLTALSTGELFFGEGSRLTVL.